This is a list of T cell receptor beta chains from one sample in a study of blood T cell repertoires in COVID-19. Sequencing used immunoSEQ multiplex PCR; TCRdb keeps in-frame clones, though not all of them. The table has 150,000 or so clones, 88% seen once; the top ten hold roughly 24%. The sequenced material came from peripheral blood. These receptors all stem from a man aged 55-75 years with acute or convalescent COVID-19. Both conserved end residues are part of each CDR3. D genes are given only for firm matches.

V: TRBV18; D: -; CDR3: CASSPGTLYNEQFF
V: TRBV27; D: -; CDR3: CASSLSGHPTDTQYF
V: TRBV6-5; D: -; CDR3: CASSTGGGDTQYF
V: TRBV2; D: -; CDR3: CASRLDLLRTSTDTQYF
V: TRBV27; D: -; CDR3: CASSLSGSNQPQHF
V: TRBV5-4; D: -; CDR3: CASSLDRGYEQYF
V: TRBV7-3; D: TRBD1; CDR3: CASSFGPGGSYEQYF
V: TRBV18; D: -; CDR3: CASSPDQGYGYTF
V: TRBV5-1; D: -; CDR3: CASSLALGTDTQYF
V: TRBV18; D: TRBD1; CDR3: CANSLDGTGSSPLHF
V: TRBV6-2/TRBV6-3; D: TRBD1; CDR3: CASSYSGDRVWETQYF
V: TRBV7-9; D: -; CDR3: CASTLSQGYGYTF
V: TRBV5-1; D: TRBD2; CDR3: CASSSGLAGAQETQYF
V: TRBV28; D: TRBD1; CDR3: CASTRDRGPLHF
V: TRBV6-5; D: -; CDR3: CATAGGSSGNTIYF
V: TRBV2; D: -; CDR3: CASSERVFTEAFF
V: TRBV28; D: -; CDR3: CASSRRGQVNQPQHF
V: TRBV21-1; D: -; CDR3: CARFPWLAVSTRSYEQYF
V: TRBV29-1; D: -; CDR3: CSVVREATEAFF